This T cell receptor (beta chain) was obtained from a study of cytomegalovirus exposure and HLA in healthy donors. Study-level information: When 300 to 400 donors were genotyped, over 80% of them were found to fall in the Caucasian-associated ancestry cluster.

There are 14 residues in the CDR3. The germline V gene encodes CDR1 MDHEN and CDR2 SYDVKM. The germline V and J ends were trimmed by 3 bases and 4 bases, with 12 bases remaining between them. Turning to this clone: The antigen is undetermined.

PCR was performed using 60 Vbeta and 13 Jbeta primers. Clones were read by immunoSEQ multiplex PCR, and TCRdb kept only the in-frame ones, dropping some. The table lists approximately 200,000 clones, roughly four fifths of them singletons. Whole-study results and caveats: An analysis was carried out later, and it reportedly showed fewer N-insertions in an Asian-associated ancestry cluster than the approximately 680-donor mean. The likely origin of a cluster of highly shared sequence variants was a sequencing artifact.

Material: PBMCs. This TCR came from a woman under 40 in good health and CMV-seropositive. The V call is TRBV28, the J call TRBJ1-1; no clear D. CDR3 sequence: CASSLGGRSTEAFF. Here the CDR3 DNA reads TGTGCCAGCAGTTTGGGTGGGCGATCCACTGAAGCTTTCTTT.